This record looks at one T cell receptor beta chain sequence and its context. This sample was taken from a study of blood T cell repertoires in COVID-19. Turning to the study itself: Collection of acute and convalescent COVID-19 samples took place in the United States, Italy and Spain. PBMCs, B-cell-depleted T cells, or T cells were the source of the cDNA or gDNA that made up the material.

Profiled with immunoSEQ multiplex PCR; TCRdb holds only in-frame clones, not every one. The sample yields 180,000 or so clones, approximately 84% seen once. Germline V gene data show CDR1 as SQVTM and CDR2 as ANQGSEA. CDR3 size: 14 residues. Trimming took 4 bases from V and 2 from J, leaving 9 bases between them. This clonotype was obtained from a human donor with acute or convalescent COVID-19. The donor label of this sample is uncertain. V is TRBV29-1 and J is TRBJ2-6; possibly TRBD1 for D (6 bases). Sequencing input: peripheral blood. CDR3 DNA: TGCAGCGTTGGGAGACAGGCTGGGGCCAACGTCCTGACTTTC. Amino acid sequence: CSVGRQAGANVLTF.